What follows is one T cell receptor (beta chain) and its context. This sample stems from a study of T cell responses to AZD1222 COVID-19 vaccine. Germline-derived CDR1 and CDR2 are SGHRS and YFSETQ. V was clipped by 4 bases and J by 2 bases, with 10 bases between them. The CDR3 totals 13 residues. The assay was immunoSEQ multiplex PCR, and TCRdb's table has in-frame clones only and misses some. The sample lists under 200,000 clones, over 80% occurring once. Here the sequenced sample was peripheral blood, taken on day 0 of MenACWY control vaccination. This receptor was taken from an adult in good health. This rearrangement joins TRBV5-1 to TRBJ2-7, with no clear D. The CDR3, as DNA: TGCGCCAGCAGCCTTGCCCCCACCTACGAGCAGTACTTC. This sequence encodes CASSLAPTYEQYF.